This T cell receptor beta chain comes out of a study of cytomegalovirus exposure and HLA in healthy donors. Study-level points and caveats: The authors listed some 160 TCR beta chains as cytomegalovirus-associated.

Amplification used 60 Vbeta primers and 13 Jbeta primers. TCRdb keeps only in-frame clones here, not all; method: immunoSEQ multiplex PCR. Of more than 95,000 clones listed, around 74% were seen once; the top ten hold around 3%. With regard to this clone: The target antigen is unknown.

Trimming removed 2 bases at V and 7 bases at J, with 17 bases between. Germline V gives CDR1 KGHSH, CDR2 LQKENI. This CDR3 spans 16 amino acids. This TCR was sampled from a female donor in good health and CMV-seropositive. The rearrangement joins TRBV18 to TRBJ1-4; the D gene is possibly TRBD1 (6 bases). Sequenced sample: PBMCs. The CDR3 DNA reads TGTGCCAGCTCACCAAGTCCCAGGGGATTCATTGAAAAACTGTTTTTT. Translated: CASSPSPRGFIEKLFF.